The clone carrying this TCR beta chain has just a few counts. The CDR3 has 15 amino acids. J gave up 5 bases and V 2 bases, and 5 bases lay outside the gene matches. CDR1 is WNHNN, CDR2 SYGVQD, per germline (reference sequence). The study defined stable Graves' hyperthyroidism as no ophthalmopathy progression within 18 months. The hyperthyroidism was newly diagnosed and had lasted under 2 months; the patients were aged 18 to 65. Uncontrolled infection, other autoimmune disease, pregnancy or lactation excluded patients. Clinicians diagnosed patients from clinical symptoms, serum thyroxine and TRAb, thyroid ultrasound and orbital computed tomography. Amplified TCR beta CDR3 regions came from RNA transcripts. When the TCR CDR3 underwent first-round RT-PCR, the HTBI primer set was used. TCRdb used MiXCR to reprocess the multiplex PCR reads, holding one entry per CDR3 protein. The table has 350,000 to 400,000 distinct CDR3 sequences, more than 13% seen once.

The data belong to a study of T cells in Graves' hyperthyroidism and ophthalmopathy. The chain uses TRBV10-1 and TRBJ2-1; 8 bases fit TRBD1. This TCR came from a woman aged 30 to 39 with Graves' hyperthyroidism. Sequencing was performed on blood. In nucleotides, the CDR3 is TGCGCCAGCAGTGAGAGGACAGGGATTAACAATGAGCAGTTCTTC. Translated: CASSERTGINNEQFF.